The sample holds a few counts of the clone carrying this T cell receptor (beta chain). The antigen remains undetermined. TCRdb re-analysed the 5' RACE reads in MiXCR, keeping a single row per CDR3 protein. The table has around 340,000 distinct CDR3 sequences, around a sixth seen once. This sample was included in a study of T-cell memory formation after mild COVID-19. Study-wide context: Clusters were largely donor specific. Study outcomes and limitations: Detection of some responders pre-infection suggested pre-existing cross-reactive memory T cells participated.

This TCR derives from a man aged 18 to 29 who had mild COVID-19 (a few samples of this study predate the infection). Cell type and time point are not known. The specimen was PBMCs or a T cell subset sorted from them (not recorded which).

CDR3 nucleotide sequence: TGTGCCAGCGCCGGGCACTACGAGCAGTACGTC. Amino acids: CASAGHYEQYV. This chain connects TRBV21-1 to TRBJ2-7; TRBD1 is taken as the D call from the table, unchecked against the DNA. TRBV21-1 is reported as a pseudogene. The CDR3 length is 11 residues.